This T cell receptor (beta chain) was retrieved from a study of untreated major depressive disorder (dated by TCRdb to 2017 to 2018). Some background on the complete study: This cross-sectional case-control study compared T cell phenotype and TCR repertoire between antidepressant-free major depressive disorder patients and individually matched non-depressed controls. Differences in Vbeta 5.1, Vbeta 11 and Vbeta 22 usage observed by flow cytometry in the whole cohort were followed up by sequencing.

For sex, age, current smoking status and body mass index, every depressed patient had a pairwise-matched non-depressed control. European descent was reported for all participants. Patients were diagnosed with major depressive disorder by DSM-IV criteria and had a Hamilton Rating Scale for Depression score of 18 or higher. For at least 8 weeks before enrollment, patients had taken no psychiatric medication of any kind, antidepressants included. Depression severity ranging from moderate to severe was represented among patients. Major medical conditions, Axis I/II comorbidities, regular medication or illicit drug use, and drinking over 100 g alcohol a week were all grounds for excluding any participant. Around 32 ml of peripheral blood was collected from each participant into EDTA tubes. Magnetic negative selection with the BD IMag Human CD4 T Lymphocyte Enrichment Set was used to purify CD4+ T cells from thawed PBMCs. A purity of about 95% was typically achieved with the CD4+ enrichment method, as confirmed by flow cytometry. TCRbeta sequencing was performed on a subgroup of five case-control pairs selected blind to chemokine receptor expression and flow-cytometric repertoire skewing results. All blood samples were drawn in the morning at 8:00 a.m., and PBMCs were separated by Ficoll-Hypaque gradient centrifugation. PBMCs were cryopreserved by gradual cooling to -80 degrees C and were kept in liquid nitrogen until assay.

At the junction V is shortened by 7 bases and J by 3 bases; bases outside the gene matches: 7. The CDR3 holds 15 amino acids from the cysteine to the phenylalanine. Just the 45-base CDR3 DNA is kept, in frame starting at base 1. CDR1 and CDR2 are drawn from the germline V gene (reference sequence): MNHEY, SMNVEV. On this clone: The antigen this receptor binds is unknown. Base-call qualities are not available, and no considerably larger clone is one nucleotide away.

The Qiagen DNeasy Blood and Tissue Kit was used to extract total genomic DNA from the purified CD4+ T cells. Using immunoSEQ immunosequencing protocols, the TCRbeta CDR3 region, as defined by IMGT, was amplified and sequenced. From the authors' description of their analysis: Preprocessing of raw sequence data for PCR and sequencing error correction was performed by the immunoSEQ service. Data were loaded into the immunoSEQ Analyzer and further analyzed with VDJtools v1.0.7. The paired Wilcoxon signed-rank test was applied to assess differences between patients and controls. TCRdb obtained this table from immuneACCESS and retained in-frame rearrangements with V and J assigned. These tables miss some clones; where compared with another copy, unresolved V genes account for less than half of the shortfall, and the remainder is unexplained. For V, J and clone size, that table is used; D and trimming come from the DNA. This sample has more than 10,000 clones in its table, and around 90% of those were observed once. The top ten clonotypes cover 0.65% to 0.9% of the sample.

Overall study results and their limits: For the sequencing comparisons, planned one-tailed tests were run on just three Vbeta families that had been chosen in advance. Strict matching and exclusion criteria produced a comparatively small study sample, limiting generalizability of findings. Sequencing confirmed higher TRBV05-01 (Vbeta 5.1) usage among CD4+ T cells of depressed patients than controls, with p = 0.040 in a one-tailed test. The top five TRBV05-01 clones in every sequenced subject were all private clones. TRBV25-01 and TRBV02-01 usage followed the flow-cytometry pattern but did not reach statistical significance in the sequencing data.

This sequence uses TRBV27 and TRBJ2-3, and TRBD1 aligns with 10 junction nucleotides. The receptor was derived from a man under 40 with major depressive disorder. Sequenced: CD4+ T cells from PBMCs. The CDR3 loop reads CASKIPGQGTDTQYF. The DNA sequence reads TGTGCCAGCAAGATACCGGGACAGGGGACAGATACGCAGTATTTT.